The 11 T cell receptor beta chains reported below all come from one sample, sequenced in a study of identical twins. TCRdb called the 5' RACE reads again in MiXCR, with one record for every CDR3 protein. The repertoire has 600,000 to 800,000 distinct CDR3 sequences, approximately 21% of them found once; the top ten carry about 4.5%. The data were also submitted as part of a second study, on T cells expressing NK-cell markers.

Sequenced material: PBMCs. The receptors were sampled from a woman aged 18-29 years in good health.

This clonotype was detected only a few times. V gene TRBV12-3 or TRBV12-4 combines with J gene TRBJ2-5; 7 nucleotides agree with TRBD2. V lost 1 base and J lost 2; bases outside the gene matches: 7. The CDR3 is 16 residues long. CDR3 sequence (DNA): TGTGCCAGCAGTTTAGGGATAGCGGGTACTCAAGAGACCCAGTACTTC. Protein product: CASSLGIAGTQETQYF.

In this sample, this clonotype turned up a few times. This chain uses TRBV18 with TRBJ2-7, with 8 bases matching TRBD1. Germline trimming cut 4 bases from V and 0 bases from J; bases unmatched to any gene: 5. Germline loops: CDR1 KGHSH, CDR2 LQKENI. This CDR3 comprises 15 residues. The CDR3 loop reads CASSHGTGLSYEQYF. Here the CDR3 DNA reads TGTGCCAGCTCACATGGGACAGGACTCTCCTACGAGCAGTACTTC.

The genes are TRBV5-1 and TRBJ2-7; D gene ambiguous. V lost 0 bases to trimming and J lost 5 bases, with 9 bases between them. The CDR3 runs to 13 residues. Germline V gene sequence: CDR1 SGHRS, CDR2 YFSETQ. The CDR3 bases are TGCGCCAGCAGCTTGGTAGCTGGGCACGAGCAGTACTTC. Its protein product is CASSLVAGHEQYF.

The chain links TRBV6-1 to TRBJ2-5; D may be TRBD1 (6 bases). Trimming shortened V by 6 bases and J by 7 bases, and 18 bases separated the two germline ends. The CDR3 consists of 14 residues. Looked up from germline, CDR1 is MNHNS and CDR2 is SASEGT. The CDR3 spells CASSRTGTMGTQYF. CDR3 bases: TGTGCCAGCAGCCGAACCGGGACAATGGGGACCCAGTACTTC.

V is TRBV29-1 and J is TRBJ2-3, with D unclear. V was trimmed by 1 base and J by 2 bases, leaving 7 bases between them. CDR3 size: 13 residues. Per germline, CDR1 SQVTM and CDR2 ANQGSEA. The CDR3 bases are TGCAGCGTTGAAGGGGAAAACACAGATACGCAGTATTTT. The encoded protein is CSVEGENTDTQYF.

The rearrangement links TRBV10-2 to TRBJ2-5; 12 bases agree with TRBD2. The CDR3 covers 17 residues. The V gene end was trimmed by 8 bases and the J gene end by 7 bases; junction bases not matched to a gene: 17. Germline V gene data show CDR1 as WSHSY and CDR2 as SAAADI. CDR3 DNA sequence: TGCGCCAGCGGCCTAGCGGGAGGGGGCCAATCCAGGGGGACCCAGTACTTC. Translating it yields CASGLAGGGQSRGTQYF.

This clonotype was seen repeatedly, ten times or more. The chain joins TRBV5-1 to TRBJ1-5; 7 bases match TRBD1. V lost 0 bases, J lost 4 bases, and 1 base stayed unmatched. From germline, CDR1 is SGHRS and CDR2 YFSETQ. The CDR3 consists of 14 residues. CDR3 nucleotide sequence: TGCGCCAGCAGCTTGGGGGACAGAAATCAGCCCCAGCATTTT. The encoded protein is CASSLGDRNQPQHF.

J is TRBJ2-1 and V is TRBV24-1; D tentatively fits TRBD1 or TRBD2 (5 bases each). V was pared by 3 bases and J by 8 bases, with 16 bases between. CDR3 length: 15 residues. Germline CDR1 is KGHDR and CDR2 is SFDVKD. The CDR3 DNA reads TGTGCCACCAGTGATACCGGGACCGGCAGGTATGAGCAGTTCTTC. Translated: CATSDTGTGRYEQFF.

This clonotype was found many times. CDR3 nucleotides: TGCAGTGCGTGGGGACTAGCAAAACGCGAGCAGTACTTC. Translating it yields CSAWGLAKREQYF. The J gene is TRBJ2-7, the V gene TRBV20-1, with 9 bases aligning to TRBD2. The CDR3 consists of 13 residues. The germline CDR1 and CDR2 sequences are DFQATT and SNEGSKA (reference sequence). J lost 6 bases, V lost 6 bases, and 9 bases had no gene match.

V usage is TRBV25-1 and J usage is TRBJ2-2; D might be TRBD2 (6 bases). V dropped 7 bases and J dropped 6 bases, with 15 bases sitting between them. CDR3 length equals 14 residues. The germline V gene has CDR1 MGHDK and CDR2 SYGVNS. CDR3 nucleotide sequence: TGTGCCAGCAAGGGAGGCCTCAAACCCGGGGAGCTGTTTTTT. This encodes CASKGGLKPGELFF.

The CDR3 region is CASSLEVGNNEQFF. The CDR3 DNA follows: TGTGCCAGCAGCTTAGAGGTAGGGAACAATGAGCAGTTCTTC. The rearrangement links TRBV11-2 to TRBJ2-1; D gene unclear. In germline, CDR1 is SGHAT, CDR2 FQNNGV. Trimming pared 0 bases from V and 5 bases from J, leaving 8 bases between. The CDR3 spans 14 residues.